The 18 T cell receptor beta chains given below trace back to one sample, sequenced in a study of blood T cell repertoires in COVID-19. Data came from immunoSEQ multiplex PCR; TCRdb stores just in-frame clones and leaves some out. The sample lists about 250,000 clones; more than 70% were seen once. Sequencing used peripheral blood. These receptors were obtained from a woman between 40 and 55 years old who had recovered from COVID-19.

The rearrangement joins TRBV3-1 (or the pseudogene TRBV3-2) to TRBJ2-7; 7 bases agree with TRBD2. The V segment lost 4 bases and the J segment 5 bases; nucleotides outside the gene matches: 8. The CDR3 runs to 14 residues. From germline, CDR1 is LGHDT and CDR2 YNNKEL (reference sequence). The CDR3 loop is CASSRGGSLDEQYF. The CDR3 bases are TGTGCCAGCAGCCGGGGGGGGAGTCTGGACGAGCAGTACTTC.

This clone was seen once. The CDR3 sequence is CASSMGGTDYGYTF. The CDR3 DNA sequence: TGTGCCAGTAGTATGGGCGGGACCGACTATGGCTACACCTTC. The genes are TRBV19 and TRBJ1-2; D possibly corresponds to TRBD1 (5 bases). V lost 3 bases, J lost 3 bases, and 11 bases lay in between. Germline CDR1 LNHDA, CDR2 SQIVND (reference sequence). This CDR3 has 14 residues.

V is TRBV10-1 and J is TRBJ1-5; possible D gene TRBD1, 5 bases. The V end was cut by 6 bases, the J end by 0 bases, with 12 bases between. CDR3 length equals 15 residues. Germline V CDR1 and CDR2: WNHNN, SYGVQD (reference sequence). The CDR3 is CASRGRDYSNQPQHF. CDR3 nucleotides: TGCGCCAGCAGGGGTCGGGACTATAGCAATCAGCCCCAGCATTTT.

CDR3 in amino acids: CASSRPGLLYNEQFF. CDR3 DNA sequence: TGTGCCAGCAGCCGCCCGGGGTTACTCTACAATGAGCAGTTCTTC. V and J are TRBV7-9 and TRBJ2-1; perhaps TRBD2 as D (5 bases). The ends were cut back, 5 bases at V and 3 bases at J, with 14 bases in the middle. The CDR3 totals 15 residues. Germline V CDR1 and CDR2: SEHNR, FQNEAQ (reference sequence).

J is TRBJ2-5 and V is TRBV25-1, with TRBD2 as a possible D gene (6 bases). The CDR3 consists of 12 residues. Trimming left V 8 bases short and J 5 bases short, with 12 bases between. Germline V gives CDR1 MGHDK, CDR2 SYGVNS. Here the CDR3 reads CASGGAGETQYF. CDR3 DNA: TGTGCCAGCGGCGGGGCAGGGGAGACCCAGTACTTC. The full variable domain, in which reference TRBV25-1 and TRBJ2-5 provide the parts outside the CDR3, is EADIYQTPRYLVIGTGKKITLECSQTMGHDKMYWYQQDPGMELHLIHYSYGVNSTEKGDLSSESTVSRIRTEHFPLTLESARPSHTSQYLCASGGAGETQYFGPGTRLLVL.

The V and J genes are TRBV2 and TRBJ1-1; 8 bases are shared with TRBD1. The J segment lost 5 bases and the V segment lost 6 bases, leaving 5 bases of the junction unmatched. Germline V gives CDR1 SNHLY, CDR2 FYNNEI. The CDR3 covers 13 residues. The CDR3 coding sequence is TGTGCCAGCAGGACAGGGGAGAGGACTGAAGCTTTCTTT. This translates into CASRTGERTEAFF.

The chain uses TRBV7-2 and TRBJ2-1; perhaps TRBD1 as D (5 bases). The V end was cut by 5 bases, the J end by 0 bases, with 17 bases between. The CDR3 is 17 amino acids. Germline values: CDR1 SGHTA, CDR2 FQGNSA. The CDR3 nucleotides read TGTGCCAGCAGCCGCCTTGGGGCACCCAGCTCCTACAATGAGCAGTTCTTC. It is translated as CASSRLGAPSSYNEQFF.

This chain connects TRBV9 to TRBJ2-5; TRBD1 is a possible D gene (5 bases). Germline loops: CDR1 SGDLS, CDR2 YYNGEE. This CDR3 spans 16 amino acids. Trimming took off 0 bases at V and 0 bases at J, with 12 bases between the two ends. The CDR3 DNA reads as TGTGCCAGCAGCGTAGGTTGGGGCAGGGACCAAGAGACCCAGTACTTC. This encodes CASSVGWGRDQETQYF.

The chain joins TRBV9 to TRBJ2-5, with 11 positions matching TRBD1. With V trimmed by 3 bases and J by 1 base, 8 bases remained unmatched. The CDR3 has 17 amino acids. Germline-derived CDR1 and CDR2 are SGDLS and YYNGEE. CDR3 nucleotides: TGTGCCAGCAGCGCAGGGACAGGGGGGATCCTCCAAGAGACCCAGTACTTC. This sequence encodes CASSAGTGGILQETQYF.

The genes are TRBV11-3 and TRBJ2-1; D not certain. V lost 1 base, J lost 8 bases, and 12 bases lay in between. The CDR3 runs 14 residues. The germline gives CDR1 SGHNT, CDR2 YENEEA. As DNA, the CDR3 is TGTGCCAGCAGCTTAGTTAGAGCCTCGGATGAGCAGTTCTTC. The encoded protein is CASSLVRASDEQFF. Full variable domain (outside the CDR3, taken from reference TRBV11-3 and TRBJ2-1): EAGVVQSPRYKIIEKKQPVAFWCNPISGHNTLYWYLQNLGQGPELLIRYENEEAVDDSQLPKDRFSAERLKGVDSTLKIQPAELGDSAVYLCASSLVRASDEQFFGPGTRLTVL.

In its sample, this clone was seen once. CDR3 nucleotide sequence: TGTGCCAGCAGCAAAGCCCAGACTAGCCCCTCCTACAATGAGCAGTTCTTC. Amino acids: CASSKAQTSPSYNEQFF. This sequence joins TRBV21-1 and TRBJ2-1; the D call in the table, TRBD2, was not verified against the DNA. TRBV21-1 is assigned pseudogene status. This CDR3 comprises 17 residues.

The chain couples TRBV5-4 to TRBJ2-3; 8 nucleotides line up with TRBD2. The trim removed 4 bases at V and 6 bases at J, leaving 10 bases unmatched. CDR3 length: 15 residues. CDR1 is SGHNT and CDR2 is YYREEE in the germline V gene (reference sequence). CDR3 residues: CASSAPGLGVDTQYF. In nucleotides, the CDR3 is TGTGCCAGCAGCGCCCCGGGACTAGGGGTGGATACGCAGTATTTT.

This sequence joins TRBV19 and TRBJ2-2; D might be TRBD2 (5 bases). The CDR3 is 14 residues long. Trimming shortened V by 6 bases and J by 2 bases, and 10 bases separated the two germline ends. Germline loops: CDR1 LNHDA, CDR2 SQIVND (reference sequence). CDR3 sequence: CASSPLANTGELFF. In DNA, the CDR3 is TGTGCCAGTAGCCCCCTAGCAAACACCGGGGAGCTGTTTTTT.

The chain is built from TRBV30 and TRBJ2-3; 14 bases align to TRBD2. Unmatched junction bases numbered 12, after V lost 2 bases and J lost 5 bases. Germline assignment: CDR1 GTSNPN and CDR2 SVGIG (reference sequence). This CDR3 has 18 residues. As DNA, the CDR3 is TGTGCCTGGAGTAAGCGACTAGCGGGAGGGGAGGGTGGAGATACGCAGTATTTT. As protein: CAWSKRLAGGEGGDTQYF.

There are a few counts of this clone. This chain connects TRBV6-4 to TRBJ2-3, with D possibly being TRBD1 (5 bases). This CDR3 is 15 amino acids long. Germline assignment: CDR1 MRHNA and CDR2 SNTAGT. V lost 4 bases to trimming and J lost 5 bases, with 16 bases between them. The CDR3: CASSGGHSGGDTQYF. CDR3 nucleotide sequence: TGTGCCAGCAGTGGGGGCCACTCAGGTGGAGATACGCAGTATTTT.

V is TRBV5-1 and J is TRBJ2-1, with 10 bases identical to TRBD2. Germline assignment: CDR1 SGHRS and CDR2 YFSETQ. CDR3 length: 16 amino acids. V lost 0 bases to trimming and J lost 8 bases; unmatched junction nucleotides: 8. The CDR3 is CASSLGLAGVRDEQFF. CDR3 DNA sequence: TGCGCCAGCAGCTTGGGGCTAGCGGGAGTGCGCGATGAGCAGTTCTTC.

The chain carries TRBV6-5 and TRBJ1-3; a weak D match, TRBD1 (5 bases). Germline loops: CDR1 MNHEY, CDR2 SVGAGI. Between the trimmed V and J ends, which lost 2 bases and 4 bases, there was a span of 12 bases. The length of the CDR3 is 15 residues. The CDR3 DNA reads as TGTGCCAGCAGTTACGAAAGGGGAACGGGAAACACCATATATTTT. This codes for CASSYERGTGNTIYF.

This chain connects TRBV6-6 to TRBJ2-7; 9 bases agree with TRBD2. This CDR3 contains 12 residues. Per germline, CDR1 MNHNY and CDR2 SVGAGI (reference sequence). V dropped 7 bases and J dropped 6; count of bases not matched to a gene: 4. The CDR3 sequence is CASNAGGREQYV. The CDR3 DNA reads TGTGCCAGCAACGCGGGAGGGCGCGAGCAGTACGTC.